A selection of T cell receptor beta chains follows, all from one sample in a study of T cell changes during pregnancy in multiple sclerosis. Generated by immunoSEQ multiplex PCR, the TCRdb table keeps only in-frame clones and is missing some. Of roughly 49,000 clones detected, roughly nine tenths appear once; the ten largest clones hold approximately 0.41%. The source was CD4+ T cells from peripheral blood mononuclear cells, collected in the second trimester of pregnancy. The receptors originated from a female donor in good health, enrolled as a control in a pregnancy study. CDR3s leave out the opening cysteine and the closing phenylalanine or tryptophan.

cdr3_aa	j_call	v_call
ASSQNIGGSYEQY	TRBJ2-7	TRBV4-3
ASGLGVLGGAVGEQY	TRBJ2-7	TRBV12-5
ASSISQDRGTNEKLF	TRBJ1-4	TRBV21-1
ALLAGGQETQY	TRBJ2-5	TRBV30
ASSLEGGANGNTIY	TRBJ1-3	TRBV5-1
ASSPQRVPNEKLF	TRBJ1-4	TRBV7-2
ASSLRSLSGNQPQH	TRBJ1-5	TRBV5-4
ASSLAGGLAYNEQF	TRBJ2-1	TRBV7-2
ASSLGPPPGAQY	TRBJ2-5	TRBV7-8
ASSPGVPTEAF	TRBJ1-1	TRBV7-8
SAPHGTEAF	TRBJ1-1	TRBV20-1
AWETGGYEQY	TRBJ2-7	TRBV30
ASSQDIGASGGHPTDTQY	TRBJ2-3	TRBV4-2
ASSLAAGAGYGYT	TRBJ1-2	TRBV7-8
ASSLQGSTDTQY	TRBJ2-3	TRBV5-4
ASSEQPSGGALEQF	TRBJ2-1	TRBV6-1
ASSPPTGDVSEAF	TRBJ1-1	TRBV4-1
SVGEQETQY	TRBJ2-5	TRBV29-1
ASTRANQPQH	TRBJ1-5	TRBV6-1
ASSYIGGATGNTIY	TRBJ1-3	TRBV7-2
ASSLATSGGVNEQF	TRBJ2-1	TRBV11-2
ASSLDRVRTGNEKLF	TRBJ1-4	TRBV5-1
ASSPPISRYSGNTIY	TRBJ1-3	TRBV18
ASSRGNRPETQY	TRBJ2-5	TRBV11-2
ASSLGRPETQY	TRBJ2-5	TRBV28
ASSGDTGSQPQH	TRBJ1-5	TRBV2
ASIQGCDTEAF	TRBJ1-1	TRBV21-1
ASGGRPGDTQY	TRBJ2-3	TRBV11-2
ASSLGQPNSPLH	TRBJ1-6	TRBV5-6
ASTLTSPISYNEQF	TRBJ2-1	TRBV6-6
AISDAGRSYGYT	TRBJ1-2	TRBV10-3
ASRPDRGVGYGYT	TRBJ1-2	TRBV2
ASSIRRVGEKLF	TRBJ1-4	TRBV19
ASSVGGNYGYT	TRBJ1-2	TRBV2
ASSLGQGSEKLF	TRBJ1-4	TRBV5-1
ASSVAVANTEAF	TRBJ1-1	TRBV9
ASSPRQNYGYT	TRBJ1-2	TRBV6-5
ASSRGTGKDSGGNTIY	TRBJ1-3	TRBV5-5
ATRTGRETEAF	TRBJ1-1	TRBV19
ASSQGFTGINYGYT	TRBJ1-2	TRBV4-3
ASSLEMNRGRTEAF	TRBJ1-1	TRBV5-5
ASSQGDLGNTEAF	TRBJ1-1	TRBV4-3
ASGLVFGRGLYQPQH	TRBJ1-5	TRBV12-5
ASRDKAGGIYEQY	TRBJ2-7	TRBV25-1
ASSLGRGLNTEAF	TRBJ1-1	TRBV7-9
ASSLGAPTEPGGGEQF	TRBJ2-1	TRBV7-2
AWELTGGGQPQH	TRBJ1-5	TRBV30
ASSADNYNEQF	TRBJ2-1	TRBV7-3